This TCR beta chain was found in a study of shared clonotypes between healthy human individuals. Adult Caucasians living in Nashville, Tennessee made up all of the donors. Original processing notes: Quality scores were absent from the junction-only immunoSEQ sequences, so filtering differed. Profiled with immunoSEQ multiplex PCR; TCRdb holds only in-frame clones, not every one. V and J calls and clone size are those listed in that table; D and trimming were worked out from the DNA. The sample contains 950,000 to 1,300,000 clones, roughly 70% of which appear only once. Notes on this clone: Antigen specificity is unknown.

Points from the study as a whole: Memory subsets generally showed smaller estimated richness than naive subsets did.

The receptor comes from a man younger than 35 in good health. The sample taken for sequencing was memory CD4+ T cells sorted from blood. Subset indicated: CD45RA-negative fraction.

The CDR3 loop reads CASTSPLQKRADTQYF. The DNA of the CDR3 is TGTGCCAGCACCTCCCCCCTACAAAAGAGGGCAGATACGCAGTATTTT. This rearrangement joins TRBV7-2 to TRBJ2-3; the D gene is possibly TRBD2 (5 bases). This CDR3 contains 16 residues. CDR1 is SGHTA, CDR2 FQGNSA, per germline. The V end lost 7 bases, the J end lost 4 bases, and 21 bases lay between the germline ends. Supplemented by reference TRBV7-2 and TRBJ2-3, the full variable domain reads GAGVSQSPSNKVTEKGKDVELRCDPISGHTALYWYRQSLGQGLEFLIYFQGNSAPDKSGLPSDRFSAERTGGSVSTLTIQRTQQEDSAVYLCASTSPLQKRADTQYFGPGTRLTVL.